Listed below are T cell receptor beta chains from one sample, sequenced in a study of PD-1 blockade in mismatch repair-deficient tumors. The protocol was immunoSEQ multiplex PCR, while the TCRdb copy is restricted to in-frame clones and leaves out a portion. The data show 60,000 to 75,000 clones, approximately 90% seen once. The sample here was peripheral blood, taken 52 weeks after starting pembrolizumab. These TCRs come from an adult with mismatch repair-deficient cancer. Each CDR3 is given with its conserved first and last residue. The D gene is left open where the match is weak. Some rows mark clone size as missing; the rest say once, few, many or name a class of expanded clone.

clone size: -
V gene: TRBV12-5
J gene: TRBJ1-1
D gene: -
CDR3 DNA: TGTGCTAGTGGTTTGGTGAGTTTCGGGAACACTGAAGCTTTCTTT
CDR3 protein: CASGLVSFGNTEAFF

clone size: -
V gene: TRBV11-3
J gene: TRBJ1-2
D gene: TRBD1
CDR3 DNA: TGTGCCAGCAGCCAGGGGACAGGGGGCTATGGCTACACCTTC
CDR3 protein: CASSQGTGGYGYTF

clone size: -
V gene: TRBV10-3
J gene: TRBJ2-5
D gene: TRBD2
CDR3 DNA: TGTGCCATCAGTGACCCCGGGGGGGGTCAGACCCAGTACTTC
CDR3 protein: CAISDPGGGQTQYF

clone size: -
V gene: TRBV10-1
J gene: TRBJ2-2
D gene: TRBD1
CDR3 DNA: TGCGCCAGCAGTGACACTACAGGGGTAAAGAAGACCGGGGAGCTGTTTTTT
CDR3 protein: CASSDTTGVKKTGELFF

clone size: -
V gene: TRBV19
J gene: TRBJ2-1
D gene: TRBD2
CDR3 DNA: TGTGCCAGTAGCCGGACTAGCGGGAGTTCAGAGCAGTTCTTC
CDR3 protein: CASSRTSGSSEQFF

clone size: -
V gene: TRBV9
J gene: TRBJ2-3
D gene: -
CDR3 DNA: TGTGCCAGCAGCGGACCCTACACAGATACGCAGTATTTT
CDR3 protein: CASSGPYTDTQYF

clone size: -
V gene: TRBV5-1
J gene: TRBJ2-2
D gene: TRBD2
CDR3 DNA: TGCGCCAGCAGCAGTCTAGCGGGAGGCCCCGGGGAGCTGTTTTTT
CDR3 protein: CASSSLAGGPGELFF

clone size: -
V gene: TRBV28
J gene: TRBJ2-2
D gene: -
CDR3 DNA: TGTGCCAGCAGCTCAGGACAAACTTACACCGGGGAGCTGTTTTTT
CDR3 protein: CASSSGQTYTGELFF

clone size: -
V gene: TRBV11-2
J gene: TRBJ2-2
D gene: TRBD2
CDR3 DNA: TGTGCCAGCAGCTCCCATTCAGCGGGAGCGAACACCGGGGAGCTGTTTTTT
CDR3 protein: CASSSHSAGANTGELFF

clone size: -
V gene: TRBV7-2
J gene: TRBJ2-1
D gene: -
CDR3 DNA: TGTGCCAGCAGCTTAGGGGCCATGGTTGGAGGACTGGATGAGCAGTTCTTC
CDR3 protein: CASSLGAMVGGLDEQFF

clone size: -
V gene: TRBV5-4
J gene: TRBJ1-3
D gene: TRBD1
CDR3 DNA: TGTGCCAGCAGCTCAGGGGGTTTTGGAAACACCATATATTTT
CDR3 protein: CASSSGGFGNTIYF

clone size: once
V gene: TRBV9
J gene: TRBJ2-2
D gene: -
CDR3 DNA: TGTGCCAGCAGCGTAGTACAAAACACCGGGGAGCTGTTTTTT
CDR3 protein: CASSVVQNTGELFF

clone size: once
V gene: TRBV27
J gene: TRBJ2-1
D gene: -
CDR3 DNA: TGTGCCAGCAGTTTCGGAAGGGGAGGTGAGCAGTTCTTC
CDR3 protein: CASSFGRGGEQFF

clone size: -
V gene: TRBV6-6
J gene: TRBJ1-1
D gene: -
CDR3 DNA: TGTGCCAGCAGTCCCGGACAGAACACTGAAGCTTTCTTT
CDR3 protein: CASSPGQNTEAFF

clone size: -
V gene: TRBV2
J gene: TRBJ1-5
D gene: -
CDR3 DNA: TGTGCCAGCAGGGCCCCAGCTCACAATCAGCCCCAGCATTTT
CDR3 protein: CASRAPAHNQPQHF

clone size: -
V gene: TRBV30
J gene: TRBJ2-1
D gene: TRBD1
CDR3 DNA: TGTGCCTGGAGTCCCTGGGGACAGGGGTGGAATGAGCAGTTCTTC
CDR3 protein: CAWSPWGQGWNEQFF

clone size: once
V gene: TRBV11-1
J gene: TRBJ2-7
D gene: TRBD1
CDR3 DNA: TGTGCCAGCAGCTTCCCGAGACAGGGCAGCTACGAGCAGTACTTC
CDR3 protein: CASSFPRQGSYEQYF

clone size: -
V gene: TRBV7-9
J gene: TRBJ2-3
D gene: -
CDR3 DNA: TGTGCCAGCAGCCAAGAGGGGTCCGGGAGCACAGATACGCAGTATTTT
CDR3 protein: CASSQEGSGSTDTQYF

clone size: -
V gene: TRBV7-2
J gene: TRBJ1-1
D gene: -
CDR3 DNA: TGTGCCAGCAGCTTGAGTGCGCACGGCCCGAACACTGAAGCTTTCTTT
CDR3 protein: CASSLSAHGPNTEAFF

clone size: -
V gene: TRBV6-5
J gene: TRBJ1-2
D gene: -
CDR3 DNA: TGTGCCAGCAGTTACGGGATCGGGGTTAACTATGGCTACACCTTC
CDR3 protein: CASSYGIGVNYGYTF

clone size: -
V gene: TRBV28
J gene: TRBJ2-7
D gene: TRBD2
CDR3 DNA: TGTGCCAGCAGTTTCTTCGTAGCGGGAGCGTCCTACGAGCAGTACTTC
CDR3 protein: CASSFFVAGASYEQYF

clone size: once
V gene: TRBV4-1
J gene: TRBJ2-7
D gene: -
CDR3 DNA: TGCGCCAGCAGCCAAGAGGGGGGGCCTCCGGGAGACGAGCAGTACTTC
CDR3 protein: CASSQEGGPPGDEQYF

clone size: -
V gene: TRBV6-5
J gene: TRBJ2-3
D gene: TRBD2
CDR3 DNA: TGTGCCAGCAGTCGCGGGTCCCGGGGGGCAGATACGCAGTATTTT
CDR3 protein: CASSRGSRGADTQYF

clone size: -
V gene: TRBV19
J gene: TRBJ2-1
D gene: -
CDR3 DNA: TGTGCCAGTAGTATAGGGTTATCTAGTTCGGTTTACAATGAGCAGTTCTTC
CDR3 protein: CASSIGLSSSVYNEQFF

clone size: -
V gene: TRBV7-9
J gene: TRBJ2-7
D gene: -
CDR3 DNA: TGTGCCAGCAGCTCGAGGGGCTACGAGCAGTACTTC
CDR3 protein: CASSSRGYEQYF

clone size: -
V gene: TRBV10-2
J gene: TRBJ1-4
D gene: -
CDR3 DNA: TGCGCCAGCAGGGAAGGGTGGGGTGAAAAACTGTTTTTT
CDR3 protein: CASREGWGEKLFF

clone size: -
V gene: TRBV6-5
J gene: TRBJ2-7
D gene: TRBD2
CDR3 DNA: TGTGCCAGCAGACCTACTAGCGGGAGTTCCTACGAGCAGTACTTC
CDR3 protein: CASRPTSGSSYEQYF

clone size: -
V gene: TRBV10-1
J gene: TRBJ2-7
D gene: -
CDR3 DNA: TGCGCCAGCAGGGACGGGTACGAGCAGTACTTC
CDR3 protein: CASRDGYEQYF

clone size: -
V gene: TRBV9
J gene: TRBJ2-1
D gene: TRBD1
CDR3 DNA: TGTGCCAGCAGCGTAGGACAGGGGTACAATGAGCAGTTCTTC
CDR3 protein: CASSVGQGYNEQFF

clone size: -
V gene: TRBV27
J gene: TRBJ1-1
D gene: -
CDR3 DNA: TGTGCCAGCAGTTTTGATGGGGGCGAGAAAGGAGCTTTCTTT
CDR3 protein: CASSFDGGEKGAFF

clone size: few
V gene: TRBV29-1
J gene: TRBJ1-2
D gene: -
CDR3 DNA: TGCAGCGTTGCCGCTGGGGGTTATGGCTACACCTTC
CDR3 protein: CSVAAGGYGYTF

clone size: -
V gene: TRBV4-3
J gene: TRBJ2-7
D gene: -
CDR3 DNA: TGCGCCAGCAGCCAAGGTACAGGGAACTACGAGCAGTACTTC
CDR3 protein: CASSQGTGNYEQYF

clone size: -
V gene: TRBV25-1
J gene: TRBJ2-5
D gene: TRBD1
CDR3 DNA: TGTGCCAGCAGTGAATACCCCGGACAGGGGGTAATGGAGACCCAGTACTTC
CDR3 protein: CASSEYPGQGVMETQYF

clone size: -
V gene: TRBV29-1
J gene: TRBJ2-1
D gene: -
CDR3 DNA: TGCAGCGCCGTACAGGGTTACGATGAGCAGTTCTTC
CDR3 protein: CSAVQGYDEQFF

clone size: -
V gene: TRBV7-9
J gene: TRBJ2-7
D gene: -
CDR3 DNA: TGTGCCAGCAGCGGATACGGACAGAGGGTACACGAGCAGTACTTC
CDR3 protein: CASSGYGQRVHEQYF

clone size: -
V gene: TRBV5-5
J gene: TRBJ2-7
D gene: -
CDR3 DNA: TGTGCCAGCAGCCCGTTGGATGCAGGGGCCTACGAGCAGTACTTC
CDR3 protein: CASSPLDAGAYEQYF

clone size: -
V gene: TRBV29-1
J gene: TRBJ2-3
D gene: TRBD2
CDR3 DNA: TGCAGCGTTGTCCCCAGCGGGAGGGCCACAGATACGCAGTATTTT
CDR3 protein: CSVVPSGRATDTQYF

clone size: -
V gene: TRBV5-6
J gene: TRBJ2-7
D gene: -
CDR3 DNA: TGTGCCAGCAGCTTCGGTCTCGGCGAGCAGTACTTC
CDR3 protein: CASSFGLGEQYF

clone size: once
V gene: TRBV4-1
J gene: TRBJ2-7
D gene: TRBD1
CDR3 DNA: TGCGCCAGCAGCCAAGACGGACAGGGGATTTTATACGAGCAGTACTTC
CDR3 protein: CASSQDGQGILYEQYF

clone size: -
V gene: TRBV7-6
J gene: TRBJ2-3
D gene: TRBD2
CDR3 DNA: TGTGCCAGCAGCCGGACCCGGGAGGGCCGGGATACGCAGTATTTT
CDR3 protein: CASSRTREGRDTQYF

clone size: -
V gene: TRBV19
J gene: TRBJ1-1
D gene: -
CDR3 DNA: TGTGCCAGTAGTATTGAGAGGGAAGCTTTCTTT
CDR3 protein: CASSIEREAFF

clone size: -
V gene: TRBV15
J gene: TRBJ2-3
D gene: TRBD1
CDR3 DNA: TGTGCCACCAGCAGACTGGGGACAGGCCCTACAGATACGCAGTATTTT
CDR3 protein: CATSRLGTGPTDTQYF

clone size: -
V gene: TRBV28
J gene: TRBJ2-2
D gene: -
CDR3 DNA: TGTGCCAGCAGTTGGGGTTATCGGGACGACACCAACACCGGGGAGCTGTTTTTT
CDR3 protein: CASSWGYRDDTNTGELFF

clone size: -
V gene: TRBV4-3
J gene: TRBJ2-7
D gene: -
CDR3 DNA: TGCGCCAGCAGCCTCCAGGGGCGGGTGAGCTCCTACGAGCAGTACTTC
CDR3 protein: CASSLQGRVSSYEQYF

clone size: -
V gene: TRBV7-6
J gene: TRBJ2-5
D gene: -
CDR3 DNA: TGTGCCAGCTTAGGGACACAAGAGACCCAGTACTTC
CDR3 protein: CASLGTQETQYF

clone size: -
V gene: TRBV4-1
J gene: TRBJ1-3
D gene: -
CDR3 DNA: TGCGCCAGCAGCCAAGATTGGGGGGAATACAACACCATATATTTT
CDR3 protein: CASSQDWGEYNTIYF

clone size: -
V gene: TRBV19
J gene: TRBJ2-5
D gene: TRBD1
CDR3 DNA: TGTGCCAGTAGTCCCCGGACAGGGTCGGGGACCCAGTACTTC
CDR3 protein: CASSPRTGSGTQYF

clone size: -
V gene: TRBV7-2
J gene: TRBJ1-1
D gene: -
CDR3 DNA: TGTGCCAACCTAATGAACACTGAAGCTTTCTTT
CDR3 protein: CANLMNTEAFF

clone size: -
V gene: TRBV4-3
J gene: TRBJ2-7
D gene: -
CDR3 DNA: TGCGCCAGCAGCGCAGGCACAGGCTCCTACGAGCAGTACTTC
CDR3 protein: CASSAGTGSYEQYF

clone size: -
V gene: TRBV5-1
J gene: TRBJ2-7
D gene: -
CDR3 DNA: TGCGCCAGCAGCTTAGGGACACACAACTACGAGCAGTACTTC
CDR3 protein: CASSLGTHNYEQYF

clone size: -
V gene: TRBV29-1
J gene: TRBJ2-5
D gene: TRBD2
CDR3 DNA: TGCAGCGCCGCTGGATTATGGGGGGGCCAGTACTTC
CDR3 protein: CSAAGLWGGQYF

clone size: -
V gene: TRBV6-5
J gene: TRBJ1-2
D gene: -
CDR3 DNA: TGTGCCAGCAGAGAGAAGGTTGGCTACACCTTC
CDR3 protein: CASREKVGYTF

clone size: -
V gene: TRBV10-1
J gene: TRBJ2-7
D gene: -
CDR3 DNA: TGCGCCAGCAGTGAGAAAGGGTATAGCTGCTACGAGCAGTACTTC
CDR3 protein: CASSEKGYSCYEQYF

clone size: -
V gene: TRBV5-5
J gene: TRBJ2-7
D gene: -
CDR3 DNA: TGTGCCAGCAGCTTGACGGGGTCCTACGAGCAGTACTTC
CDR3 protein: CASSLTGSYEQYF

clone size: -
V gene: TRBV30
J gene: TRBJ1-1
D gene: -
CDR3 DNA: TGTGCCTGGCGAAAGGATGCAAACACTGAAGCTTTCTTT
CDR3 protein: CAWRKDANTEAFF

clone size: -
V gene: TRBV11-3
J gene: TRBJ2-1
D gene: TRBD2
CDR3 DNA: TGTGCCAGCAGCAAAGCGGGAAACAATGAGCAGTTCTTC
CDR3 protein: CASSKAGNNEQFF

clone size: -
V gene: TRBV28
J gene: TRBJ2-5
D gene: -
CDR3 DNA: TGTGCCAGCAGATTTACGGGGTCCCAGTACTTC
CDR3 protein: CASRFTGSQYF

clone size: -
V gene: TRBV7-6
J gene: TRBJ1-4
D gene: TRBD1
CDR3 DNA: TGTGCCAGCAGCCCAGGGGGTGGCGAAAAACTGTTTTTT
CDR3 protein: CASSPGGGEKLFF

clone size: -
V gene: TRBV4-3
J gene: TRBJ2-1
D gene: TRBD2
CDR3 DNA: TGCGCCAGCAGCCAAGTTACTAGCGGGAGGGCTGGGTACAATGAGCAGTTCTTC
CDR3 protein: CASSQVTSGRAGYNEQFF